The 32 T cell receptor beta chains reported below all come from one sample, sequenced in a study of cytomegalovirus exposure and HLA in healthy donors. Primers: 60 Vbeta forward and 13 Jbeta reverse. Here immunoSEQ multiplex PCR was the method, and the copy in TCRdb shows in-frame clones only, minus some. The sample has around 92,000 clones, over 75% seen once. The source material was PBMCs. These receptors came from a girl under 10 years old in good health and CMV-seropositive.

The chain uses TRBV25-1 and TRBJ2-1; 7 nucleotides agree with TRBD2. The V gene end was trimmed by 3 bases and the J gene end by 3 bases; junction bases not matched to a gene: 5. Germline CDR1 is MGHDK and CDR2 is SYGVNS. This CDR3 region has 15 residues. CDR3: CASSEAGVLYNEQFF. The DNA for the CDR3 is TGTGCCAGCAGTGAGGCGGGAGTCCTCTACAATGAGCAGTTCTTC.

This clone has only a few counts. V gene TRBV18 combines with J gene TRBJ2-4; TRBD2 agrees at 11 bases. The CDR3 runs to 20 residues. J lost 0 bases, V lost 0 bases, and 10 bases had no gene match. Germline CDR1 reads KGHSH; CDR2 reads LQKENI. CDR3 sequence (DNA): TGTGCCAGCTCACCACCCCAGACTAGCGGGGACCCTCTAGCCAAAAACATTCAGTACTTC. This encodes CASSPPQTSGDPLAKNIQYF.

V usage is TRBV28 and J usage is TRBJ1-5, with 7 bases lining up with TRBD1. CDR1 MDHEN and CDR2 SYDVKM come from the germline V gene. V shed 5 bases, J shed 5 bases, and the junction held 27 bases outside the gene matches. The CDR3 spans 21 residues. This chain's CDR3 is CASSPSVEAGVQGGPDQPQHF. CDR3 nucleotides: TGTGCCAGCAGTCCCTCGGTAGAAGCAGGGGTCCAAGGGGGCCCCGATCAGCCCCAGCATTTT.

The chain joins TRBV11-1 to TRBJ2-7; D gene unclear. The CDR3 has 11 amino acids. The germline V gene has CDR1 SGHAT and CDR2 FQDESV (reference sequence). V was cut by 5 bases and J by 7 bases, with 9 bases left in between. DNA for the CDR3: TGTGCCAGCAGCCATACCAGAGAGCAGTACTTC. Its protein product is CASSHTREQYF.

The gene calls are TRBV6-5 and TRBJ2-4, with D possibly TRBD2 on 5 matching bases. CDR3 size: 11 residues. Germline CDR1 is MNHEY and CDR2 is SVGAGI. The V end was cut by 8 bases, the J end by 8 bases, with 10 bases between. The CDR3 spells CASGTGDIQYF. As DNA, the CDR3 is TGTGCCAGCGGTACCGGGGACATTCAGTACTTC.

This chain links TRBV30 with TRBJ2-2; 8 bases line up with TRBD1. After removal of 3 bases from V and 6 bases from J, the junction contained 3 bases not matched to a gene. Germline V lookup: CDR1 GTSNPN, CDR2 SVGIG (reference sequence). There are 13 residues in the CDR3. The CDR3 sequence is CAWRATGAGELFF. The CDR3 DNA is TGTGCCTGGAGGGCGACAGGGGCCGGGGAGCTGTTTTTT.

The rearrangement uses TRBV7-2 and TRBJ2-5; D is possibly TRBD1 (5 bases). The ends were cut back, 9 bases at V and 1 base at J, with 15 bases in the middle. Germline V lookup: CDR1 SGHTA, CDR2 FQGNSA. The CDR3 spans 14 residues. The CDR3 sequence: CASSGPLFQETQYF. In DNA form, the CDR3 reads TGTGCCAGTTCAGGGCCCCTTTTCCAAGAGACCCAGTACTTC.

V usage is TRBV28 and J usage is TRBJ1-2; 8 bases are a match to TRBD1. Per the germline V gene, CDR1 is MDHEN and CDR2 is SYDVKM. The CDR3 contains 15 residues. Trimming removed 6 bases from V and 3 bases from J; junction bases left unmatched: 9. The CDR3 DNA sequence: TGTGCCAGCAGGCCCGAGGGGACAGGATACTATGGCTACACCTTC. Translation gives CASRPEGTGYYGYTF.

This clone was found once. The genes are TRBV6-1 and TRBJ1-5; D perhaps matches TRBD1 (6 bases). Looked up from germline, CDR1 is MNHNS and CDR2 is SASEGT. CDR3 length equals 14 residues. Trimming took 8 bases from V and 0 from J, leaving 11 bases between them. CDR3 residues: CASPGDYSNQPQHF. The CDR3 DNA sequence: TGTGCCAGCCCAGGGGATTATAGCAATCAGCCCCAGCATTTT.

This chain links TRBV6-4 with TRBJ1-1; 7 positions match TRBD1. This CDR3 spans 14 amino acids. V lost 3 bases, J lost 11 bases, and 12 bases stayed unmatched. Germline V CDR1 and CDR2: MRHNA, SNTAGT. Written as DNA, the CDR3 is TGTGCCAGCAGTGAAGAGACAGGGTCGATCGGGGCTTTCTTT. Translated: CASSEETGSIGAFF.

The chain links TRBV4-1 to TRBJ1-1, with 8 positions matching TRBD1. CDR3 size: 15 residues. Germline V CDR1 and CDR2: MGHRA, YSYEKL. The V and J ends lost 0 bases and 7 bases, in that order; junction bases with no gene match: 7. CDR3: CASSQDTGGRSEAFF. The CDR3, as DNA: TGCGCCAGCAGCCAAGATACAGGGGGTAGGAGTGAAGCTTTCTTT.

The rearrangement uses TRBV10-2 and TRBJ2-7; 9 nucleotides match TRBD1. Germline CDR1 WSHSY, CDR2 SAAADI. This CDR3 spans 16 amino acids. Trimming took 4 bases from V and 1 from J; bases not matched to a gene: 8. For the CDR3, the DNA is TGCGCCAGCAGTGGACTAGGACAGGGGCCATCCTACGAGCAGTACTTC. It is translated as CASSGLGQGPSYEQYF.

Only a few counts were recorded for this clone. The J gene is TRBJ1-4, the V gene TRBV4-1; D ambiguous. CDR1 and CDR2 from the germline V gene are MGHRA and YSYEKL. V lost 4 bases and J 0 bases, leaving 12 bases between the germline ends. The CDR3 loop spans 16 amino acids. The DNA for the CDR3 is TGCGCCAGCAGCCCCCTAGGCGGTGCAACTAATGAAAAACTGTTTTTT. It encodes CASSPLGGATNEKLFF.

The chain recombines TRBV5-1 with TRBJ2-2, with a weak D call TRBD1 (5 bases). Germline CDR1 and CDR2: SGHRS and YFSETQ. This CDR3 has 16 residues. The V gene lost 0 bases and the J gene lost 0 bases, with 9 bases spanning the gap. The CDR3 reads CASSLGQWSNTGELFF. CDR3 coding DNA: TGCGCCAGCAGCTTGGGACAGTGGTCGAACACCGGGGAGCTGTTTTTT.

This clone has a single count. The chain is built from TRBV28 and TRBJ1-5; the D gene is possibly TRBD1 (6 bases). The germline V and J ends were trimmed by 5 bases and 9 bases, with 17 bases remaining between them. The CDR3 is 14 residues long. Germline values: CDR1 MDHEN, CDR2 SYDVKM. CDR3 sequence: CASSPKDRPGPQHF. The CDR3 bases are TGTGCCAGCAGTCCGAAAGACAGGCCAGGGCCCCAGCATTTT.

The chain couples TRBV11-2 to TRBJ2-1; TRBD2 might be the D (5 bases). The V gene lost 6 bases and the J gene lost 2 bases, with 11 bases spanning the gap. This CDR3 comprises 14 residues. Germline V gene lookup returns CDR1 SGHAT and CDR2 FQNNGV. CDR3 DNA sequence: TGTGCCAGCAGAGGAGCGGTTACCTACAATGAGCAGTTCTTC. Its translation: CASRGAVTYNEQFF.

The rearrangement uses TRBV5-1 and TRBJ2-7; TRBD2 matches at 7 bases. The V segment lost 10 bases and the J segment 2 bases; nucleotides outside the gene matches: 15. Germline V lookup: CDR1 SGHRS, CDR2 YFSETQ. The CDR3 runs to 15 residues. The CDR3 sequence is CAARPLGGPPYEQYF. The CDR3 nucleotides read TGCGCCGCCCGACCCTTGGGAGGGCCCCCCTACGAGCAGTACTTC.

The chain is built from TRBV5-1 and TRBJ2-5; a weak D match, TRBD1 (5 bases). V dropped 6 bases and J dropped 0 bases, with 12 bases sitting between them. Germline assignment: CDR1 SGHRS and CDR2 YFSETQ. The CDR3 is made up of 14 amino acids. Here the CDR3 reads CASTEPGNQETQYF. The CDR3 bases are TGCGCCAGCACCGAACCAGGGAACCAAGAGACCCAGTACTTC.

This clone was observed once. The V and J genes are TRBV21-1 and TRBJ1-5. TRBV21-1 is an annotated pseudogene. CDR3 length equals 19 residues. The CDR3 coding sequence is TGTGCCAGCAGATCCCGGGGATCTATGGACTGGTTCGTACGTCAGCCCCAGCATTTT. Amino acids: CASRSRGSMDWFVRQPQHF.

The chain carries TRBV7-8 and TRBJ1-1; TRBD1 aligns across 7 bases. The CDR3 spans 20 residues. The J segment lost 5 bases and the V segment lost 2 bases, leaving 23 bases of the junction unmatched. Germline CDR1 is SGHVS and CDR2 is FQNEAQ. In DNA form, the CDR3 reads TGTGCCAGCAGCTTAAGGGTTGGAGGGGTCAAGACAGGGCGGTTTACTGAAGCTTTCTTT. This codes for CASSLRVGGVKTGRFTEAFF.

Here the CDR3 reads CASSLLPGSNEQFF. CDR3 nucleotide sequence: TGTGCCAGCAGCTTACTTCCCGGGAGCAATGAGCAGTTCTTC. The gene calls are TRBV7-6 and TRBJ2-1, with a tentative D call TRBD2 (6 bases). Germline V gene lookup returns CDR1 SGHVS and CDR2 FNYEAQ. The CDR3 runs 14 residues. V lost 2 bases and J lost 6, with 11 bases in between.

The chain carries TRBV27 and TRBJ2-3, with a tentative D call TRBD2 (5 bases). This CDR3 contains 15 residues. The V gene's germline CDR1 is MNHEY and CDR2 SMNVEV (reference sequence). V was pared by 2 bases and J by 0 bases, with 9 bases between. The CDR3 DNA follows: TGTGCCAGCAGTTTAAGCGGCTCTAGCACAGATACGCAGTATTTT. Its translation is CASSLSGSSTDTQYF.

The rearrangement links TRBV28 to TRBJ1-2, with 9 bases that match TRBD1. There are 20 residues in the CDR3. Germline values: CDR1 MDHEN, CDR2 SYDVKM. Trimming took 4 bases from V and 3 from J; bases not matched to a gene: 21. The CDR3 loop reads CASSSNLPRDRARFDYGYTF. CDR3 nucleotide sequence: TGTGCCAGCAGTTCAAACTTGCCCCGGGACAGGGCGAGGTTTGACTATGGCTACACCTTC.

This chain's CDR3 is CATSDVSPGTGFNEQFF. CDR3 in DNA: TGTGCCACCTCGGATGTTTCCCCCGGGACAGGCTTCAATGAGCAGTTCTTC. The chain couples TRBV10-3 to TRBJ2-1; 8 nucleotides align to TRBD1. The CDR3 has 17 residues. Per the germline V gene, CDR1 is ENHRY and CDR2 is SYGVKD. The V and J ends lost 10 bases and 6 bases, in that order; junction bases with no gene match: 20.

The rearrangement joins TRBV6-1 to TRBJ2-3; the match to TRBD2 covers 7 bases. The J segment lost 1 base and the V segment lost 7 bases, leaving 8 bases of the junction unmatched. Germline V gene sequence: CDR1 MNHNS, CDR2 SASEGT. This CDR3 contains 15 residues. The CDR3: CASIERDRGTDTQYF. CDR3 in DNA: TGTGCCAGCATAGAGCGGGATAGGGGCACAGATACGCAGTATTTT.

A single count supports this clone. The chain employs TRBV7-2 and TRBJ2-7; 12 positions agree with TRBD2. The CDR3 is made up of 15 amino acids. V trimming: 3 bases; J trimming: 0 bases; junction bases outside the gene matches: 0. Germline lookup yields CDR1 SGHTA and CDR2 FQGNSA. This CDR3 reads CASSLGLAGSYEQYF. CDR3 nucleotide sequence: TGTGCCAGCAGCTTGGGACTAGCGGGCTCCTACGAGCAGTACTTC.

V is TRBV7-2 and J is TRBJ2-7; tentative D call: TRBD2 (6 bases). The germline V gene encodes CDR1 SGHTA and CDR2 FQGNSA. With 0 bases removed from V and 1 base from J, the gap between germline ends came to 13 bases. This CDR3 is built from 16 residues. The chain's CDR3 is CASSLASGERSYEQYF. The CDR3 DNA reads as TGTGCCAGCAGCTTAGCGTCGGGGGAAAGGTCCTACGAGCAGTACTTC. Drawing the rest from reference TRBV7-2 and TRBJ2-7, the complete variable domain is GAGVSQSPSNKVTEKGKDVELRCDPISGHTALYWYRQSLGQGLEFLIYFQGNSAPDKSGLPSDRFSAERTGGSVSTLTIQRTQQEDSAVYLCASSLASGERSYEQYFGPGTRLTVT.

The V and J genes are TRBV30 and TRBJ1-4, with D unresolved. Looked up from germline, CDR1 is GTSNPN and CDR2 is SVGIG (reference sequence). Trimming removed 2 bases from V and 3 bases from J, with 13 bases in between. This CDR3 is 15 amino acids long. The CDR3 coding sequence is TGTGCCTGGAGTAGCCTCAAAAATCCTAATGAAAAACTGTTTTTT. This sequence encodes CAWSSLKNPNEKLFF.

This chain uses TRBV5-1 with TRBJ1-1, with TRBD1 matching over 7 bases. The V gene's germline CDR1 is SGHRS and CDR2 YFSETQ. V trimming: 5 bases; J trimming: 3 bases; junction bases outside the gene matches: 10. The CDR3 sequence is 15 residues long. The CDR3 loop reads CASSVNRGPYTEAFF. CDR3 nucleotide sequence: TGCGCCAGCAGTGTGAACAGGGGACCATACACTGAAGCTTTCTTT.

This chain links TRBV30 with TRBJ1-2, with D unresolved. V was pared by 2 bases and J by 0 bases, with 7 bases between. The CDR3 sequence is 13 residues long. Looked up from germline, CDR1 is GTSNPN and CDR2 is SVGIG (reference sequence). CDR3: CAWSYETNYGYTF. The CDR3 DNA reads TGTGCCTGGAGTTACGAGACTAACTATGGCTACACCTTC. Using reference TRBV30 and TRBJ1-2 for the parts outside the CDR3, the full variable domain is SQTIHQWPATLVQPVGSPLSLECTVEGTSNPNLYWYRQAAGRGLQLLFYSVGIGQISSEVPQNLSASRPQDRQFILSSKKLLLSDSGFYLCAWSYETNYGYTFGSGTRLTVV.

This sequence joins TRBV6-5 and TRBJ1-1; 7 bases match TRBD1. The length of the CDR3 is 13 residues. Germline loops: CDR1 MNHEY, CDR2 SVGAGI. Germline trimming cut 8 bases from V and 1 base from J; bases unmatched to any gene: 4. The CDR3 is CASRDRENTEAFF. The CDR3 DNA sequence: TGTGCCAGCCGAGACAGGGAGAACACTGAAGCTTTCTTT.

The V and J genes are TRBV5-1 and TRBJ2-1, with D possibly TRBD1 on 6 matching bases. Germline V gives CDR1 SGHRS, CDR2 YFSETQ. There are 15 residues in the CDR3. V lost 0 bases, J lost 1 base, and 8 bases lay in between. CDR3 sequence: CASSLAGESYNEQFF. The CDR3 DNA is TGCGCCAGCAGCTTGGCAGGGGAATCCTACAATGAGCAGTTCTTC.